This T cell receptor beta chain is from a study of vaccination effects on CD4 cells after COVID-19. Study conclusions and caveats: Healthy vaccine recipients' vaccine-induced clones were almost all SARS-CoV-2 mono-reactive.

Germline CDR1 reads MNHEY; CDR2 reads SVGAGI. The CDR3 length is 14 residues. V shed 7 bases and J 2 bases; nucleotides not matched to a gene: 6. Viral peptide pool expansion of antigen-specific CD4+ T cells preceded sequencing in the ViraFEST assay. Cultured cells yielded isolated CD4+ T cells after 10 to 11 days. No vaccinee had earlier SARS-CoV-2 infection, and nucleocapsid antibodies were negative. Every well got two million PBMC, which were grown with roughly 9.5 IU/ml IL-2 and 8.5 to 10 ug/ml peptides. On day 3 and again on day 7, half the medium was replaced with IL-2 medium. Sequencing was performed with immunoSEQ multiplex PCR; in TCRdb, only in-frame clones are kept and a portion is missing. The data hold tens of thousands of clones, with 70% to 85% observed a single time. A remark on this clone: Antigen specificity is unknown.

The chain carries TRBV6-5 and TRBJ2-5; TRBD2 aligns across 8 bases. The specimen comprised CD4+ T cells from PBMCs cultured with HCoV-NL63 spike peptides, sampled before COVID-19 vaccination. The TCR was taken from a human donor who received a COVID-19 vaccine. The CDR3 sequence is CASNGGLGQETQYF. In DNA, the CDR3 is TGTGCCAGCAACGGGGGACTAGGACAAGAGACCCAGTACTTC.